The 30 T cell receptor beta chains listed next were all sequenced from one sample in a study of T cell responses to AZD1222 COVID-19 vaccine (TCRdb year 2021). The library was prepared using the immunoSEQ multiplex PCR assay. As stored in TCRdb, this immuneACCESS dataset retains in-frame rearrangements with V and J assigned. A fraction of the clones does not appear; measured against another copy, unresolved V genes explain less than half of the discrepancy, and the remainder lacks a known reason. In all, the sample holds 90,000 to 150,000 clones, and approximately 90% of those were seen once. The top ten clonotypes cover roughly 8.9% of the sample. The time point label corresponds to: baseline before first vaccination. The material was peripheral blood, obtained on day 0 of AZD1222 vaccination. The origin of the receptors is an adult in good health.

This chain uses TRBV5-6 with TRBJ1-4; TRBD1 aligns across 8 bases. V dropped 4 bases and J dropped 10; count of bases not matched to a gene: 15. Germline-derived CDR1 and CDR2 are SGHDT and YYEEEE. The CDR3 loop spans 16 amino acids. As DNA, the CDR3 is TGTGCCAGCAGCACCCGGGACAGGCCTTCCCGGGGAAAACTGTTTTTT. The encoded protein is CASSTRDRPSRGKLFF.

The chain has TRBV12-5 and TRBJ1-2; the D is unclear. The CDR3 spans 12 residues. With 3 bases removed from V and 5 bases from J, the gap between germline ends came to 7 bases. CDR1 and CDR2 from the germline V gene are LGHNT and FRNRAP. The DNA for the CDR3 is TGTGCTAGTGGTTTCAGTAGGTATGGCTACACCTTC. Its translation is CASGFSRYGYTF.

V usage is TRBV5-1 and J usage is TRBJ1-4; D is unresolved. The CDR3 contains 13 residues. V was cut by 0 bases and J by 4 bases, with 4 bases left in between. Germline CDR1 and CDR2: SGHRS and YFSETQ. The CDR3 DNA reads as TGCGCCAGCAGCTTGGGTCGTAATGAAAAACTGTTTTTT. Protein: CASSLGRNEKLFF.

The genes are TRBV10-2 and TRBJ2-3, with TRBD1 identical over 7 bases. This CDR3 has 12 residues. V shed 7 bases and J 5 bases; nucleotides not matched to a gene: 3. CDR1 is WSHSY and CDR2 is SAAADI in the germline V gene. CDR3 amino acids: CASKGAGDTQYF. The DNA of the CDR3 is TGCGCCAGCAAGGGGGCGGGAGATACGCAGTATTTT.

CDR3 region: CASSQDSYEQYF. CDR3 nucleotides: TGTGCCAGCTCTCAAGACAGCTACGAGCAGTACTTC. The chain links TRBV18 to TRBJ2-7, with a possible D match to TRBD1 (5 bases). CDR1 KGHSH and CDR2 LQKENI come from the germline V gene. Trimming took 6 bases from V and 3 from J, leaving 9 bases between them. The CDR3 consists of 12 residues.

V is TRBV19 and J is TRBJ1-6; D is possibly TRBD1 (6 bases). The CDR3 is 15 amino acids. Trimming shortened V by 7 bases and J by 4 bases, and 14 bases separated the two germline ends. The germline CDR1 and CDR2 sequences are LNHDA and SQIVND (reference sequence). The CDR3 is CASTPGQLYNSPLHF. In nucleotides, the CDR3 is TGTGCCAGTACTCCCGGACAGCTTTATAATTCACCCCTCCACTTT.

The V and J genes are TRBV28 and TRBJ1-1; tentative D call: TRBD1 (5 bases). The CDR3 is 15 residues long. The germline CDR1 and CDR2 sequences are MDHEN and SYDVKM. The V gene lost 6 bases and the J gene lost 0 bases, with 14 bases spanning the gap. CDR3 DNA: TGTGCCAGCAGCCTGTCGACAGTACTGAACACTGAAGCTTTCTTT. Translating it yields CASSLSTVLNTEAFF.

The chain carries TRBV29-1 and TRBJ2-7; no firm D call. V gave up 5 bases and J gave up 1 base, with 9 bases separating them. This CDR3 has 12 amino acids. Germline lookup yields CDR1 SQVTM and CDR2 ANQGSEA. Here the CDR3 DNA reads TGCAGCGTTCAGAAGGATTCCTACGAGCAGTACTTC. This gives the protein CSVQKDSYEQYF.

This clone was observed once. V gene TRBV19 combines with J gene TRBJ1-2; D is unclear. Trimming left V 7 bases short and J 2 bases short, with 11 bases between. Germline V lookup: CDR1 LNHDA, CDR2 SQIVND (reference sequence). This CDR3 is built from 13 residues. DNA of the CDR3: TGTGCCAGTAATGAGCTGAGGAACTATGGCTACACCTTC. This codes for CASNELRNYGYTF.

J is TRBJ2-5 and V is TRBV5-8, with D perhaps TRBD2 (5 bases). V was cut by 4 bases and J by 2 bases, with 9 bases left in between. The CDR3 has 13 amino acids. CDR1 is SGHTS and CDR2 is YDEGEE in the germline V gene. CDR3 coding DNA: TGTGCCAGCAGCCCGGACTGGCAAGAGACCCAGTACTTC. It is translated as CASSPDWQETQYF.

This rearrangement joins TRBV7-3 to TRBJ1-2; maybe TRBD1 (5 bases). CDR1 SGHTA and CDR2 FQGTGA come from the germline V gene. Deletions cut 0 bases from V and 4 bases from J, with 9 bases between. The CDR3 has 14 amino acids. The CDR3 reads CASSLTPGLYGYTF. For the CDR3, the DNA is TGTGCCAGCAGCTTAACTCCAGGGCTCTATGGCTACACCTTC.

The chain joins TRBV28 to TRBJ1-1; D gene unclear. The length of the CDR3 is 11 residues. Germline CDR1 is MDHEN and CDR2 is SYDVKM. The V and J ends lost 6 bases and 0 bases respectively, with 2 bases between them. The CDR3 DNA is TGTGCCAGCAGGATGAACACTGAAGCTTTCTTT. Translation gives CASRMNTEAFF.

The rearrangement uses TRBV5-6 and TRBJ1-4; possible D gene TRBD1, 5 bases. The CDR3 consists of 13 residues. Trimming took off 0 bases at V and 7 bases at J, with 7 bases between the two ends. Germline CDR1 SGHDT, CDR2 YYEEEE. This CDR3 reads CASSLGRVEKLFF. The CDR3 region has the DNA TGTGCCAGCAGCTTGGGCAGGGTTGAAAAACTGTTTTTT.

The rearrangement uses TRBV11-2 and TRBJ2-3; D is uncertain. Trimming cost V 2 bases and J 3 bases, with 9 bases left between them. The length of the CDR3 is 14 residues. CDR1 and CDR2 from the germline V gene are SGHAT and FQNNGV. CDR3 in amino acids: CASSLITGTDTQYF. The CDR3, as DNA: TGTGCCAGCAGCTTAATCACGGGTACAGATACGCAGTATTTT.

The chain links TRBV2 to TRBJ1-1, with D perhaps matching TRBD1 (5 bases). The CDR3 extends over 12 amino acids. The ends were cut back, 6 bases at V and 2 bases at J, with 7 bases in the middle. CDR1 is SNHLY and CDR2 is FYNNEI in the germline V gene. The CDR3 DNA sequence: TGTGCCAGCAGGGGGGATAACACTGAAGCTTTCTTT. Translation: CASRGDNTEAFF.

This chain links TRBV27 with TRBJ2-7; 8 nucleotides agree with TRBD2. Unmatched junction bases numbered 4, after V lost 3 bases and J lost 0 bases. Per germline, CDR1 MNHEY and CDR2 SMNVEV (reference sequence). This CDR3 comprises 15 residues. CDR3 region: CASSFGAGGSYEQYF. The CDR3 DNA reads TGTGCCAGCAGTTTTGGGGCGGGGGGCTCCTACGAGCAGTACTTC.

The chain recombines TRBV5-1 with TRBJ2-1; D is uncertain. Per germline, CDR1 SGHRS and CDR2 YFSETQ. V gave up 0 bases and J gave up 9 bases, with 10 bases separating them. CDR3 size: 13 residues. The CDR3: CASSLEAVSEQFF. The CDR3 DNA follows: TGCGCCAGCAGCTTGGAGGCGGTTAGTGAGCAGTTCTTC. The complete variable domain, with remaining parts taken from reference TRBV5-1 and TRBJ2-1, reads KAGVTQTPRYLIKTRGQQVTLSCSPISGHRSVSWYQQTPGQGLQFLFEYFSETQRNKGNFPGRFSGRQFSNSRSEMNVSTLELGDSALYLCASSLEAVSEQFFGPGTRLTVL.

The chain recombines TRBV7-2 with TRBJ2-5; TRBD2 matches at 7 bases. J was trimmed by 2 bases and V by 4 bases; bases with no gene match: 4. This CDR3 region has 14 residues. Germline CDR1 SGHTA, CDR2 FQGNSA. This CDR3 is CASSSSGTQETQYF. The CDR3 DNA is TGTGCCAGCAGCTCTAGCGGAACTCAAGAGACCCAGTACTTC. The full variable domain, rest sourced from reference TRBV7-2 and TRBJ2-5, is GAGVSQSPSNKVTEKGKDVELRCDPISGHTALYWYRQSLGQGLEFLIYFQGNSAPDKSGLPSDRFSAERTGGSVSTLTIQRTQQEDSAVYLCASSSSGTQETQYFGPGTRLLVL.

V gene TRBV11-1 combines with J gene TRBJ1-2; 9 nucleotides match TRBD1. There are 14 residues in the CDR3. V gave up 6 bases and J gave up 1 base; unmatched junction bases: 3. Germline V gene sequence: CDR1 SGHAT, CDR2 FQDESV (reference sequence). The chain's CDR3 is CASRRQGDNYGYTF. DNA for the CDR3: TGTGCCAGCAGACGACAGGGGGATAACTATGGCTACACCTTC.

This rearrangement joins TRBV7-2 to TRBJ2-5; 10 bases map to TRBD2. V was clipped by 6 bases and J by 4 bases; unmatched bases: 5. Germline CDR1 SGHTA, CDR2 FQGNSA. The CDR3 sequence is 14 residues long. The CDR3 nucleotides are TGTGCCAGCAGAGGACTAGCGGAACTAGAGACCCAGTACTTC. It translates to CASRGLAELETQYF.

This clone appeared a single time. The genes are TRBV6-2 or TRBV6-3 and TRBJ2-1; the match to TRBD2 covers 8 bases. This CDR3 is 14 amino acids long. V shed 2 bases and J 7 bases; nucleotides not matched to a gene: 4. Per the germline V gene, CDR1 is MNHEY and CDR2 is SVGEGT. The CDR3 loop reads CASSYGLAFNEQFF. CDR3 nucleotide sequence: TGTGCCAGCAGTTACGGACTAGCTTTTAATGAGCAGTTCTTC.

The V and J genes are TRBV7-8 and TRBJ1-1; 8 bases are a match to TRBD1. CDR1 is SGHVS, CDR2 FQNEAQ, per germline. Trimming cost V 6 bases and J 5 bases; bases outside gene matches: 8. The CDR3 length is 14 residues. CDR3 sequence reads: CASSQRTGLTEAFF. CDR3 bases: TGTGCCAGCAGTCAACGGACAGGGTTGACTGAAGCTTTCTTT.

This clone has only one observation. The V and J genes are TRBV29-1 and TRBJ1-1; no clear D gene. The CDR3 has 10 residues. Trimming left V 7 bases short and J 11 bases short, with 14 bases between. Looked up from germline, CDR1 is SQVTM and CDR2 is ANQGSEA. CDR3 coding DNA: TGCAGCGCGCTCAGCTCGGGCGCTTTCTTT. The encoded protein is CSALSSGAFF.

This chain uses TRBV25-1 with TRBJ2-1, with TRBD2 matching over 12 bases. Trimming at V came to 0 bases and at J to 6 bases, leaving 6 bases not matched to a gene. This CDR3 has 17 residues. The V gene's germline CDR1 is MGHDK and CDR2 SYGVNS. DNA for the CDR3: TGTGCCAGCAGTGAATATACCCTAGCGGGGGGGCTCAATGAGCAGTTCTTC. This translates into CASSEYTLAGGLNEQFF.

The chain is built from TRBV2 and TRBJ2-5, with TRBD2 identical over 14 bases. This CDR3 contains 17 residues. Per the germline V gene, CDR1 is SNHLY and CDR2 is FYNNEI. The V gene end was trimmed by 1 base and the J gene end by 5 bases; junction bases not matched to a gene: 6. The CDR3 sequence is CASSEGTSGGSGETQYF. The CDR3 bases are TGTGCCAGCAGTGAAGGGACTAGCGGGGGGTCAGGGGAGACCCAGTACTTC.

The chain is built from TRBV5-1 and TRBJ1-2; D possibly corresponds to TRBD1 (5 bases). V lost 0 bases and J lost 4, with 13 bases in between. Germline CDR1 and CDR2: SGHRS and YFSETQ. The CDR3 is made up of 15 amino acids. The CDR3 sequence is CASSLEARASYGYTF. DNA of the CDR3: TGCGCCAGCAGCTTGGAAGCCAGGGCGAGCTATGGCTACACCTTC.

V and J are TRBV6-2 or TRBV6-3 and TRBJ2-5; 8 bases match TRBD1. V lost 6 bases to trimming and J lost 3 bases; unmatched junction nucleotides: 9. Germline-derived CDR1 and CDR2 are MNHEY and SVGEGT. The CDR3 contains 15 residues. CDR3 DNA sequence: TGTGCCAGCAGGCCTTCTGACAGGGGCGAAGAGACCCAGTACTTC. Protein product: CASRPSDRGEETQYF.

This chain joins TRBV5-1 and TRBJ2-1; 7 bases are shared with TRBD2. CDR3 length: 13 residues. Germline V lookup: CDR1 SGHRS, CDR2 YFSETQ. V shed 4 bases and J 7 bases; nucleotides not matched to a gene: 5. The CDR3 nucleotides read TGCGCCAGCAGCCCCGGACTAGTGAATGAGCAGTTCTTC. It is translated as CASSPGLVNEQFF.

This chain connects TRBV14 to TRBJ2-1, with TRBD1 as a possible D gene (6 bases). Germline loops: CDR1 SGHDN, CDR2 FVKESK. The CDR3 totals 15 residues. The V end was cut by 5 bases, the J end by 3 bases, with 14 bases between. This chain's CDR3 is CASSAGQSYYNEQFF. For the CDR3, the DNA is TGTGCCAGCAGCGCCGGACAGTCTTACTACAATGAGCAGTTCTTC.

The chain is built from TRBV19 and TRBJ1-2; 11 positions agree with TRBD1. The CDR3 is 17 residues long. Germline trimming cut 10 bases from V and 5 bases from J; bases unmatched to any gene: 18. Germline-derived CDR1 and CDR2 are LNHDA and SQIVND (reference sequence). The CDR3 region has the DNA TGTGCCACGAGACTGTTAGGACAGGGGGCTTCCGTTTATGGCTACACCTTC. This codes for CATRLLGQGASVYGYTF.